The rows below give T cell receptor beta chains drawn from one sample of a study of OX40 agonist ivuxolimab in advanced cancers. Generated by immunoSEQ multiplex PCR, the TCRdb table keeps only in-frame clones and is missing some. The sample has about 92,000 clones, approximately 80% seen once. The source was CD4+ or CD8+ T cells sorted from blood, collected in a trial of the OX40 agonist ivuxolimab. The receptors here all came from an adult with an advanced solid tumor such as melanoma, head and neck, liver or kidney cancer. CDR3s include the opening cysteine and the closing phenylalanine or tryptophan. The D gene is left open where the match is weak. Only part of the rows carry a size: once, few, many, or a class if the clone is expanded.

CDR3nt,CDR3aa,j_gene,len,abundance,d_gene,v_gene
TGTGCCTGGAGTGTTCGTAAAGGGACAGTATCCTACGAGCAGTACTTC,CAWSVRKGTVSYEQYF,TRBJ2-7,16,-,TRBD1,TRBV30
TGTGCCTCTCAGGGCACAAATGTAAGGACAGATACGCAGTATTTT,CASQGTNVRTDTQYF,TRBJ2-3,15,-,-,TRBV2
TGCGCCAGCAGCCCCCAAAAGGGGGCGCCTACCTACGAGCAGTACTTC,CASSPQKGAPTYEQYF,TRBJ2-7,16,-,TRBD1,TRBV4-1
TGTGCCAGCAGCCAAGATTTCAGGGACAGGGGTAAAGATACGCAGTATTTT,CASSQDFRDRGKDTQYF,TRBJ2-3,17,-,TRBD1,TRBV4-2
TGTGCCAGCAGCTCATCTAGCGGGGGCCGATACAATGAGCAGTTCTTC,CASSSSSGGRYNEQFF,TRBJ2-1,16,-,TRBD2,TRBV7-9
TGCGCCAGCAGCCAAGATCGAGGATCAGATACGCAGTATTTT,CASSQDRGSDTQYF,TRBJ2-3,14,-,-,TRBV4-1
TGCGCCAGCAGCGCGAGACAGGGAGGAAATTCACCCCTCCACTTT,CASSARQGGNSPLHF,TRBJ1-6,15,few,TRBD1,TRBV5-1
TGTGCCAGCAGCCCGGACACCATCTCTGGAAACACCATATATTTT,CASSPDTISGNTIYF,TRBJ1-3,15,-,-,TRBV7-9
TGTGCCAGAAGCTGGGTACCGCAAAACACAGATACGCAGTATTTT,CARSWVPQNTDTQYF,TRBJ2-3,15,once,-,TRBV5-3
TGTGCCAGCAGTAAATACCCCGGACTGAGTGAGACCCAGTACTTC,CASSKYPGLSETQYF,TRBJ2-5,15,-,-,TRBV27
TGTGCCAGCAGTTACTATCCCCCAGGGAAGGAAAAACTGTTTTTT,CASSYYPPGKEKLFF,TRBJ1-4,15,-,-,TRBV6-5
TGTGCCAGAAGCTTGGCTAGCCAAGAGACCCAGTACTTC,CARSLASQETQYF,TRBJ2-5,13,-,-,TRBV5-3
TGTGCCATCAGTGAGGTTGGGACTAGACTATACAATGAGCAGTTCTTC,CAISEVGTRLYNEQFF,TRBJ2-1,16,-,TRBD2,TRBV10-3
TGTGCCAGTAGTATGGGGCAGGGGAACACTGAAGCTTTCTTT,CASSMGQGNTEAFF,TRBJ1-1,14,-,-,TRBV19
TGTGCCAGCAGCCATGGACAGGGTTCGGCAGATACGCAGTATTTT,CASSHGQGSADTQYF,TRBJ2-3,15,-,TRBD1,TRBV4-2
TGTGCCAGCAGCTTACCGGGTAATTCAGATACGCAGTATTTT,CASSLPGNSDTQYF,TRBJ2-3,14,-,-,TRBV7-2